A single sample is the source of the 10 T cell receptor beta chains below, sequenced in a study of T cell changes during pregnancy in multiple sclerosis (dated by TCRdb to about 2019). Receptors were amplified or captured by the immunoSEQ multiplex PCR assay. TCRdb carries this immuneACCESS record with in-frame sequences only. Its versions omit some clonotypes, under half of them owing to an unresolved V gene in the studies checked, with the rest unexplained. Across this sample there are around 72,000 clones, with around 91% seen only once. Jointly, the top ten make up around 0.64% of the sample. The sample in question was peripheral blood, obtained in the third trimester of pregnancy. The receptor set was obtained from a female donor in good health, enrolled as a control in a pregnancy study.

This chain connects TRBV5-1 to TRBJ2-1; D may be TRBD2 (5 bases). V gave up 2 bases and J gave up 3 bases, with 12 bases separating them. The germline CDR1 and CDR2 sequences are SGHRS and YFSETQ. The CDR3 covers 15 residues. CDR3 sequence (DNA): TGCGCCAGCAGCTTAGACGGGGAGATCTACAATGAGCAGTTCTTC. It is translated as CASSLDGEIYNEQFF.

This chain links TRBV2 with TRBJ1-1; D is undetermined. Germline V gene data show CDR1 as SNHLY and CDR2 as FYNNEI. Trimming shortened V by 2 bases and J by 8 bases, and 9 bases separated the two germline ends. The CDR3 runs 12 residues. CDR3 coding DNA: TGTGCCAGCAGTGAACACCTAAGCGAAGCTTTCTTT. This translates into CASSEHLSEAFF.

Only one count was recorded for this clone. This rearrangement joins TRBV5-4 to TRBJ2-5; TRBD2 aligns across 8 bases. From germline, CDR1 is SGHNT and CDR2 YYREEE (reference sequence). After removal of 4 bases from V and 5 bases from J, the junction contained 7 bases not matched to a gene. The CDR3 loop spans 14 amino acids. DNA for the CDR3: TGTGCCAGCAGCCTGACTAGCGCGGTCGAGACCCAGTACTTC. Protein sequence: CASSLTSAVETQYF.

V gene TRBV5-1 combines with J gene TRBJ1-3; D perhaps matches TRBD1 (6 bases). V was shortened by 0 bases and J by 0 bases, with 16 bases between the two germline ends. From germline, CDR1 is SGHRS and CDR2 YFSETQ. This CDR3 spans 18 amino acids. The CDR3 here is CASSLAGAGALSGNTIYF. The CDR3 nucleotides read TGCGCCAGCAGCTTGGCCGGGGCAGGGGCCCTCTCTGGAAACACCATATATTTT.

J is TRBJ1-4 and V is TRBV6-1; 7 nucleotides align to TRBD1. This CDR3 is 17 amino acids long. CDR1 is MNHNS, CDR2 SASEGT, per germline. V gave up 0 bases and J gave up 1 base; unmatched junction bases: 5. CDR3 DNA: TGTGCCAGCAGTGAAGCCCGCCGACAGGGAACTAATGAAAAACTGTTTTTT. This codes for CASSEARRQGTNEKLFF.

The chain employs TRBV5-1 and TRBJ2-1; 10 bases agree with TRBD2. Per the germline V gene, CDR1 is SGHRS and CDR2 is YFSETQ. The J segment lost 7 bases and the V segment lost 0 bases, leaving 10 bases of the junction unmatched. This CDR3 comprises 17 residues. CDR3 DNA sequence: TGCGCCAGCAGCTTGGATCCGAGCGGGGGGGGACCTAATGAGCAGTTCTTC. Encoded protein: CASSLDPSGGGPNEQFF.

The count of this clone is one. The CDR3 reads CASSLGTGPARTQYF. The CDR3 nucleotides are TGTGCCAGCAGCTTGGGGACAGGGCCGGCCAGGACCCAGTACTTC. The genes are TRBV5-6 and TRBJ2-5, with 8 bases lining up with TRBD1. After removal of 0 bases from V and 7 bases from J, the junction contained 8 bases not matched to a gene. Germline V gene lookup returns CDR1 SGHDT and CDR2 YYEEEE. CDR3 length equals 15 residues.

This clone was recorded a few times. This chain links TRBV7-7 with TRBJ2-3, with 7 bases fitting TRBD1. Trimming cost V 3 bases and J 4 bases; bases outside gene matches: 4. The CDR3 is 14 amino acids. Germline assignment: CDR1 SSHAT and CDR2 FNYEAQ (reference sequence). This CDR3 reads CASSLTGFPDTQYF. CDR3 nucleotides: TGTGCCAGCAGCTTGACAGGGTTCCCAGATACGCAGTATTTT.

This rearrangement joins TRBV28 to TRBJ1-2; the D gene is possibly TRBD1 (6 bases). CDR3 length equals 14 residues. The ends were cut back, 4 bases at V and 5 bases at J, with 14 bases in the middle. Germline values: CDR1 MDHEN, CDR2 SYDVKM. The CDR3 is CASSSPAGQYGYTF. The CDR3 DNA reads TGTGCCAGCAGTTCTCCCGCAGGACAGTATGGCTACACCTTC.

The V and J genes are TRBV5-1 and TRBJ2-7; TRBD1 is a possible D gene (6 bases). Germline V gene data show CDR1 as SGHRS and CDR2 as YFSETQ. Trimming stripped 2 bases from V and 1 base from J, with 16 bases between. This CDR3 has 16 amino acids. The CDR3 region has the DNA TGCGCCAGCAGCTTCGCTGGGACACCCGCATCCTACGAGCAGTACTTC. Translated: CASSFAGTPASYEQYF.